What follows is one TCR beta chain and its context. This specimen comes from a study of technical replicates of blood from four donors. The V gene's germline CDR1 is SEHNR and CDR2 FQNEAQ (reference sequence). CDR3 length: 14 residues. V was shortened by 1 base and J by 3 bases, with 9 bases between the two germline ends. This table comes from immunoSEQ multiplex PCR, and its TCRdb copy is limited to in-frame clones, with some not included. The table shows about 16,000 clones, with about 87% occurring only once. The origin of this receptor is a human donor in good health. The rearrangement uses TRBV7-9 and TRBJ2-5, with D unresolved. Sequencing was performed on PBMCs. In DNA, the CDR3 is TGTGCCAGCAGCTTAGGATTCCGAGAAGAGACCCAGTACTTC. Amino acids: CASSLGFREETQYF. Full variable domain (remainder filled in from reference TRBV7-9 and TRBJ2-5): DTGVSQNPRHKITKRGQNVTFRCDPISEHNRLYWYRQTLGQGPEFLTYFQNEAQLEKSRLLSDRFSAERPKGSFSTLEIQRTEQGDSAMYLCASSLGFREETQYFGPGTRLLVL.